A selection of T cell receptor beta chains follows, all from one sample in a study of cytomegalovirus exposure and HLA in healthy donors. TCRdb's copy holds only in-frame clones and misses some; the assay was immunoSEQ multiplex PCR. In the table there are 100,000 to 150,000 clones, 83% of which are singletons. Sample: PBMCs. These receptors were obtained from a middle-aged woman in good health and CMV-seropositive. The conserved cysteine and the conserved F or W are not part of the CDR3 here. A D gene is named only where the DNA matches it firmly. For some rows the clone size is stated as once, few or many, or as a class when expanded; others skip it.

-,TRBV5-1,-,ASSRDGGDQPQH
-,TRBV10-1,-,ASSDPKGAYNEQF
TRBD1,TRBV7-2,-,ASSLNQGVPYSNQPQH
TRBD1,TRBV6-5,-,ASSRPQGGGGYT
TRBD2,TRBV4-2,-,ASSQEAAGGYYEQY
TRBD1,TRBV5-1,-,ASSGTGGIDGYT
-,TRBV6-5,-,ASSYGAINTEAF
-,TRBV4-1,-,ASSQGDFVSGYT
TRBD1,TRBV6-4,-,ASSPQAGTVYNEQF
TRBD2,TRBV7-3,-,ASSLKSSGSFRTGELF
-,TRBV30,-,AWSAPGGRSSTDTQY
-,TRBV4-1,-,ASSRFSEPGNNSPLH
TRBD2,TRBV5-6,once,ASSLLAGSGNEQF
TRBD2,TRBV9,-,ASSVGGGRGYNEQF
TRBD2,TRBV4-2,-,ASSQDGASGRRWETQY